This TCR beta chain came from a study of post-analysis software for immune sequencing data. Study-level results: Four or five TRBV segments occurring more often in patients than controls included TRBV5-6, TRBV5-1 and TRBV20-1. Significantly decreased normalized Chao1 diversity was recorded for multiple sclerosis patients relative to controls.

This clonotype was counted at least ten times. Its antigen is currently unknown. Incorporated into the TCR beta cDNA libraries were unique molecular identifiers, which served to reduce PCR and sequencing biases. TCRdb passed the PCR reads through MiXCR, listing each CDR3 protein once. The table shows approximately 180,000 distinct CDR3 sequences, with around 30% occurring only once. Per the germline V gene, CDR1 is SGHKS and CDR2 is YYEKEE (reference sequence). This CDR3 region has 14 residues. Trimming took 0 bases from V and 7 from J, leaving 14 bases between them. The sequenced sample consisted of blood. This TCR came from a girl aged 5-17 years with multiple sclerosis. This chain links TRBV5-5 with TRBJ2-7; no clear D. The CDR3 DNA is TGTGCCAGCAGCTTGGGAACGGTAGGGTGGGAGCAGTACTTC. As protein: CASSLGTVGWEQYF.